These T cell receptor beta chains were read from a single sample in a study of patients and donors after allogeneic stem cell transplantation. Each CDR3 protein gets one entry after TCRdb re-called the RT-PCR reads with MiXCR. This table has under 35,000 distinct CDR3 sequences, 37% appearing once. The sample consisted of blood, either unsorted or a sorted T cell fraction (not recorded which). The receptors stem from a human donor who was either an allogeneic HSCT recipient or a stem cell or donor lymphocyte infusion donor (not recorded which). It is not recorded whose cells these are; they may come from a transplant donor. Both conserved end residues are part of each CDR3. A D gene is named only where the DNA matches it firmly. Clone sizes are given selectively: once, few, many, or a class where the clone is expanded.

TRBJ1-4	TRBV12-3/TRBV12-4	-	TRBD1	CASIRTGLWEKLFF	TGTGCCAGCATCCGGACAGGGCTGTGGGAAAAACTGTTTTTT
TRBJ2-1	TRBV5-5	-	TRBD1	CASSLVRGNEQFF	TGTGCCAGCAGCTTGGTCAGGGGGAATGAGCAGTTCTTC
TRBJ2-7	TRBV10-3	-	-	CAISEGLTPEQYF	TGTGCCATCAGTGAGGGACTAACTCCCGAGCAGTACTTC
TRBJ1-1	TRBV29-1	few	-	CSVALKGSTWRAFF	TGCAGCGTTGCCCTAAAGGGTTCCACCTGGCGAGCTTTCTTT
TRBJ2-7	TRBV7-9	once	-	CASSHQGRGSYEQYF	TGTGCCAGCAGCCATCAGGGGAGAGGCTCCTACGAGCAGTACTTC
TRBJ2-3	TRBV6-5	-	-	CASLRGDTQYF	TGTGCCAGCTTGAGGGGAGATACGCAGTATTTT
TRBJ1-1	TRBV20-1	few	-	CSAGGGANLGGTEAFF	TGCAGTGCTGGAGGAGGGGCTAACCTTGGGGGCACTGAAGCTTTCTTT
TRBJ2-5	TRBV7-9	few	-	CASSRQPSEQETQYF	TGTGCCAGCAGCAGACAGCCGAGTGAACAAGAGACCCAGTACTTC
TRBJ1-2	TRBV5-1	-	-	CASSLIEPNYGYTF	TGCGCCAGCAGCTTGATTGAACCTAACTATGGCTACACCTTC
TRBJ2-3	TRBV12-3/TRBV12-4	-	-	CASSKPSTDTQYF	TGTGCCAGCAGTAAACCAAGCACAGATACGCAGTATTTT
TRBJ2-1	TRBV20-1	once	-	CSARGGLTYNEQFF	TGCAGTGCTAGGGGAGGATTGACCTACAATGAGCAGTTCTTC
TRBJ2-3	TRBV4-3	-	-	CASSQDGSGVLHTQYF	TGCGCCAGCAGCCAAGATGGTTCGGGGGTTTTGCATACGCAGTATTTT
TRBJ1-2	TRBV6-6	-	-	CASVRSRVEGYTF	TGTGCCAGCGTTCGAAGCAGGGTGGAAGGCTACACCTTC
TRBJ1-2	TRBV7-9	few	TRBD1	CASSPNRGPYGYTF	TGTGCCAGCAGCCCGAACAGGGGTCCCTATGGCTACACCTTC
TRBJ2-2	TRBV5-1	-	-	CASSFNRAELFF	TGCGCCAGCAGCTTTAACCGTGCGGAGCTGTTTTTT
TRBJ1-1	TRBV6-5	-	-	CASSYPGEAFF	TGTGCCAGCAGTTACCCGGGTGAAGCTTTCTTT
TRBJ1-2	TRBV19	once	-	CASSIYRGIRSYGYTF	TGTGCCAGTAGTATTTATCGGGGGATAAGGAGCTATGGCTACACCTTC
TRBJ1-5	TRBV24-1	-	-	CATSGGGKQPQHF	TGTGCCACCAGTGGGGGGGGTAAGCAGCCCCAGCATTTT
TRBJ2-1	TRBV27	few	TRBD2	CASRVAGGPPEQFF	TGTGCCAGCAGGGTAGCGGGAGGGCCTCCCGAGCAGTTCTTC
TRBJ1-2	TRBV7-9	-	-	CASSSERGRHGYTF	TGTGCCAGCAGCTCTGAGCGGGGTCGGCATGGCTACACCTTC
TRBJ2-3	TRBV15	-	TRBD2	CATSRTSSTDTQYF	TGTGCCACCAGCAGGACTAGCAGCACAGATACGCAGTATTTT
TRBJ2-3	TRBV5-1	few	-	CASSLGGADTQYF	TGTGCCAGCAGCTTAGGAGGGGCAGATACGCAGTATTTT